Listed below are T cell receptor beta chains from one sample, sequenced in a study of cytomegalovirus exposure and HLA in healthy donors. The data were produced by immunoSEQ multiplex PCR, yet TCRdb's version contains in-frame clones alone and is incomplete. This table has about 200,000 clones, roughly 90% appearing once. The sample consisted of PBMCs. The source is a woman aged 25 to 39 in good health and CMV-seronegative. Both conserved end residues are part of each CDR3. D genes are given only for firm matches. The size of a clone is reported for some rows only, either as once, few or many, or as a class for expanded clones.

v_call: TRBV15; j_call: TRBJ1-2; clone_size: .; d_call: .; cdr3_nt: TGTGCCACCAGCAGAGATCCCTCTTTCTCAGGGGCAGGTGGCTACACCTTC; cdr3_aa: CATSRDPSFSGAGGYTF
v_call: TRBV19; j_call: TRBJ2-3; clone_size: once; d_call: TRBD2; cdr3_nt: TGTGCCAGTAGTATTAGCAGTGCACTAGCGGATACGCAGTATTTT; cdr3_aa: CASSISSALADTQYF
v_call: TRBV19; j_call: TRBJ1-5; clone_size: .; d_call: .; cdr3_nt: TGTGCCAGTAGCCATACAGGGTTTCGGAGCAATCAGCCCCAGCATTTT; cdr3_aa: CASSHTGFRSNQPQHF
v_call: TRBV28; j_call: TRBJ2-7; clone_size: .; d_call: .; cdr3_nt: TGTGCCAGCAGTTATTACTACGAGCAGTACTTC; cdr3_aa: CASSYYYEQYF
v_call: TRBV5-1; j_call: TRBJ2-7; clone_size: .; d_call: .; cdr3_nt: TGCGCCAGCAGCTTGGAGCATCGGCGGGGCCCTTACTACGAGCAGTACTTC; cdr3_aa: CASSLEHRRGPYYEQYF
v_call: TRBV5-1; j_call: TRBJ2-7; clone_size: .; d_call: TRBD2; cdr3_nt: TGCGCCAGCACCCTCGACGGCGGGGGGGGATATAACGAGCAGTACTTC; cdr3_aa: CASTLDGGGGYNEQYF
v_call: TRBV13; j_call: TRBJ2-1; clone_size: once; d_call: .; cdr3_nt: TGTGCCAGCAGCCACGTAGCGGCCCCGGTGGGAAATGAGCAGTTCTTC; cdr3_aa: CASSHVAAPVGNEQFF
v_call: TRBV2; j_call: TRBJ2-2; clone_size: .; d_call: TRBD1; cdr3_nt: TGTGCCAGCAAGTTAGAGGGGGCAACCGGGGAGCTGTTTTTT; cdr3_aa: CASKLEGATGELFF
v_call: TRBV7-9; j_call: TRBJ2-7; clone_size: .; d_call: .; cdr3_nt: TGTGCCAGCAGCACCCCCCTCCTGGGGGCCCTTCCTTCGGAGCAGTACTTC; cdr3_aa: CASSTPLLGALPSEQYF
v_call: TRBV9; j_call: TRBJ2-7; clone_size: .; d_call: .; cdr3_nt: TGTGCCAGCAGCGTAGAGGAGTTCTCCTACGAGCAGTACTTC; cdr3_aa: CASSVEEFSYEQYF
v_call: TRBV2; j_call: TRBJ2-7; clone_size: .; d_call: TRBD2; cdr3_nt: TGTGCCAGCAGTGAAGCCGGGGGGAGCTACGAGCAGTACTTC; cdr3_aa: CASSEAGGSYEQYF
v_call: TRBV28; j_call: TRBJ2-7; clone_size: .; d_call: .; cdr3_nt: TGTGCCAGCAGTTCAGGCCACCAGAGCTCCTACGAGCAGTACTTC; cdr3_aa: CASSSGHQSSYEQYF
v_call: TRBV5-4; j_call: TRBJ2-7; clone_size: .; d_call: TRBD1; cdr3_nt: TGTGCCAGCAGCGTTCGGACAGGGAGCAACGAGCAGTACTTC; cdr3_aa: CASSVRTGSNEQYF
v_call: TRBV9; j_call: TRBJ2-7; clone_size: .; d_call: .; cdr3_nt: TGTGCCAGCAGCGTAGACAGCGGCCTCTCCTACGAGCAGTACTTC; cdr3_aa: CASSVDSGLSYEQYF
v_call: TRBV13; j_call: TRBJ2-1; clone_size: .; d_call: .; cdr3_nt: TGTGCCAGCAGCCTCCAAGGGGACAATGAGCAGTTCTTC; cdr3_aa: CASSLQGDNEQFF
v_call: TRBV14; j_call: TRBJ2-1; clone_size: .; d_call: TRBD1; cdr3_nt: TGTGCCAGCAGCCCAGGGAGACAGGGGGTACCCAGCTCCTACAATGAGCAGTTCTTC; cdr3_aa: CASSPGRQGVPSSYNEQFF
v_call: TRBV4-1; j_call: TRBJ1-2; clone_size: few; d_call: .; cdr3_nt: TGCGCCAGCAGCCAATACCTCAGGGTGGCTAACTATGGCTACACCTTC; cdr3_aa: CASSQYLRVANYGYTF
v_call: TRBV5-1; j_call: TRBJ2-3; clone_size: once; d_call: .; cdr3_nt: TGCGCCAGCAGCTTCCCGGACACAGGCACAGATACGCAGTATTTT; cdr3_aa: CASSFPDTGTDTQYF
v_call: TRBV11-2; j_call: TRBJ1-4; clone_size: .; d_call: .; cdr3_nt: TGTGCCAGCAGCTCCTCAATCGGTACTGAAAAACTGTTTTTT; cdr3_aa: CASSSSIGTEKLFF
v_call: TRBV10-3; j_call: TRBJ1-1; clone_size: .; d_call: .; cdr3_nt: TGTGCCACAGGGACGGGGGGCATGAACACTGAAGCTTTCTTT; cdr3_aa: CATGTGGMNTEAFF
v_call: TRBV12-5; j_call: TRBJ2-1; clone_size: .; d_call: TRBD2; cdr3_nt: TGTGCTAGTGGTTTGGAAGCGGGGGGGTACAATGAGCAGTTCTTC; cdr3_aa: CASGLEAGGYNEQFF
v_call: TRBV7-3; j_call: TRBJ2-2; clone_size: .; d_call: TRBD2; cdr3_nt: TGTGCCAGCAGCCCTTCGGGGGGGCGTACCGGGGAGCTGTTTTTT; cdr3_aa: CASSPSGGRTGELFF
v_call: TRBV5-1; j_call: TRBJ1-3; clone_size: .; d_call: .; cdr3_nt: TGCGCCAGCAGCTTGGCAGGAACTGGAAACACCATATATTTT; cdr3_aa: CASSLAGTGNTIYF
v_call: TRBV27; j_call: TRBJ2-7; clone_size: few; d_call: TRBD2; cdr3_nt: TGTGCCAGCGGCCCCTACCCGGCGGGAGGGCCAGAAGAGCAGTACTTC; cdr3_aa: CASGPYPAGGPEEQYF
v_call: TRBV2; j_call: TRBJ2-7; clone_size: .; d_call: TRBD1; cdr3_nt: TGTGCCAGCAAGAGAAAACGGACAGGGTGGGACGAGCAGTACTTC; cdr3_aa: CASKRKRTGWDEQYF
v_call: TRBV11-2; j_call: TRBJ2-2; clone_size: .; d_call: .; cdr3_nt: TGTGCCAGCAGCAAGAGCAGGGTAACCGGGGAGCTGTTTTTT; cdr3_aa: CASSKSRVTGELFF
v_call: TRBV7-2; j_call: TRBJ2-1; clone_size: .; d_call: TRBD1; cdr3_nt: TGTGCCAGCAGCTTAGCCGGACAGGGAGTTGGGAATGAGCAGTTCTTC; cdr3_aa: CASSLAGQGVGNEQFF
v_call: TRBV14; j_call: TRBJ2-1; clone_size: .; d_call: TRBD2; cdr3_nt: TGTGCCAGCAGCCAGTCCGGACTAGCGGGAGACAATGAGCAGTTCTTC; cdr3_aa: CASSQSGLAGDNEQFF
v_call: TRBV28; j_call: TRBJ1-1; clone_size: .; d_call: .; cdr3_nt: TGTGCCAGCAGTCCTGGGGCCGACACGCTGTTT; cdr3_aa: CASSPGADTLF
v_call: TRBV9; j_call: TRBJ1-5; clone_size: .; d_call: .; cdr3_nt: TGTGCCAGCAGCCCCCCGGTGAGGGATAGCAATCAGCCCCAGCATTTT; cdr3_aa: CASSPPVRDSNQPQHF
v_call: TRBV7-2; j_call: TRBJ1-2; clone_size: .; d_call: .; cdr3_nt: TGTGCCAGCAGCCCGAGGCCGCAGAACAGGCCCCATGGCTACACCTTC; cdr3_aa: CASSPRPQNRPHGYTF
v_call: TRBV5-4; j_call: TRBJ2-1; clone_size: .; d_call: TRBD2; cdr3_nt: TGTGCCAGCAGGGCGGGACTAGCGGGAGAGGTTGAGCAGTTCTTC; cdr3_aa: CASRAGLAGEVEQFF
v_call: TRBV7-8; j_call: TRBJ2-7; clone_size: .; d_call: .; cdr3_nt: TGTGCCAGCAGCTTAGAATTCCCGGGGGAGCAGTACTTC; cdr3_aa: CASSLEFPGEQYF
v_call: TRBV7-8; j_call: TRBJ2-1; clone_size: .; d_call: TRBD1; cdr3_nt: TGTGCCAGCAGCGGGGGGACAGGAAGGGACTCTTCCTACAATGAGCAGTTCTTC; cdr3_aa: CASSGGTGRDSSYNEQFF
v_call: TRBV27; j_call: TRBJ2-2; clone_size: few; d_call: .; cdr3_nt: TGTGCCAGCAGTTCGTGGACACGTACGAACACCGGGGAGCTGTTTTTT; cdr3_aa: CASSSWTRTNTGELFF
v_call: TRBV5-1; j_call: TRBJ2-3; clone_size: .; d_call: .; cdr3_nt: TGCGCCAGCAGCTTGGGTCAGGCCACAGATACGCAGTATTTT; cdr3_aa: CASSLGQATDTQYF
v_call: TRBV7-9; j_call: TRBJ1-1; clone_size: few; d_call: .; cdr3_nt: TGTGCCAGCAGCCCGTTTTTCACTGAAGCTTTCTTT; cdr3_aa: CASSPFFTEAFF